This T cell receptor (beta chain) was obtained from a study of CD8 T cells in ankylosing spondylitis. Construction of TCR beta libraries was performed using quantitative 5'-RACE with molecular barcodes. One entry per CDR3 protein results from TCRdb running MiXCR on the 5' RACE reads. The sample includes approximately 220,000 distinct CDR3 sequences, 20% to 30% seen only once; the top ten take under 8%. The V gene's germline CDR1 is DFQATT and CDR2 SNEGSKA (reference sequence). J lost 1 base, V lost 6 bases, and 8 bases had no gene match. The length of the CDR3 is 14 residues. Points from the study as a whole: It appeared that ankylosing spondylitis blood was characterized by a TCR beta motif of seven or eight highly homologous variants.

This clonotype was recorded at least ten times. As yet, its antigen is unknown. This receptor was obtained from a male donor with ankylosing spondylitis or in good health (not recorded which). The sequencing sample was made of blood, either unsorted or a sorted T cell fraction (not recorded which). This chain joins TRBV20-1 and TRBJ2-5, with 7 bases lining up with TRBD1. The CDR3: CSANRDSSQETQYF. The CDR3 DNA follows: TGCAGTGCAAACCGGGACAGCAGCCAAGAGACCCAGTACTTC.